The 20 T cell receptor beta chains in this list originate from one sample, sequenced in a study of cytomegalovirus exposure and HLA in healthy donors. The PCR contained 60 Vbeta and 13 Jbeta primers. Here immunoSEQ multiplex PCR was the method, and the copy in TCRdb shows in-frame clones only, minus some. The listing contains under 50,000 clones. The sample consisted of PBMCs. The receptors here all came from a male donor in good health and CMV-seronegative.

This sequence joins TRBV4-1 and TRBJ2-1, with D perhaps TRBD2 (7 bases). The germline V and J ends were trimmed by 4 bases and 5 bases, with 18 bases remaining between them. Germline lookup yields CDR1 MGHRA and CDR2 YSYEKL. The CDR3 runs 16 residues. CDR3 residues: CASSRGGTRDNNEQFF. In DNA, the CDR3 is TGCGCCAGCAGCCGGGGGGGGACGCGGGACAACAATGAGCAGTTCTTC.

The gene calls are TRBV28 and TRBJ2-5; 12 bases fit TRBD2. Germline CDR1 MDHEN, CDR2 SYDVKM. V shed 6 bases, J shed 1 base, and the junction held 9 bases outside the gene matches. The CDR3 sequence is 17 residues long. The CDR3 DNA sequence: TGTGCCAGCAGGGCCATAGTACTAGCGGGGGGCCAAGAGACCCAGTACTTC. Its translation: CASRAIVLAGGQETQYF.

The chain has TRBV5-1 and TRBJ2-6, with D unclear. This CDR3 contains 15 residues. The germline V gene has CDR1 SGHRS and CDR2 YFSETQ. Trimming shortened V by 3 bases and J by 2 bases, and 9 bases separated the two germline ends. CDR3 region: CASSSQGAGANVLTF. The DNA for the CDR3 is TGCGCCAGCAGCTCGCAAGGAGCTGGGGCCAACGTCCTGACTTTC.

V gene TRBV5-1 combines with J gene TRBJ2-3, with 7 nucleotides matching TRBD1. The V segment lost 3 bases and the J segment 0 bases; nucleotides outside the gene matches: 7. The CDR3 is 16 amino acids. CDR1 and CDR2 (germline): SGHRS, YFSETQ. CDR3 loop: CASSSGQASSTDTQYF. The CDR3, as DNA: TGCGCCAGCAGCTCAGGACAGGCCTCTAGCACAGATACGCAGTATTTT.

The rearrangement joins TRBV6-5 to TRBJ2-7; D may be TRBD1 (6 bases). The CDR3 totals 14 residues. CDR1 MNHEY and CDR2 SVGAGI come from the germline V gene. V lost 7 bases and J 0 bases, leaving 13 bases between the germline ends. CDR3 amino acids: CASTMDSSSYEQYF. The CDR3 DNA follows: TGTGCCAGCACCATGGACAGTAGCTCCTACGAGCAGTACTTC.

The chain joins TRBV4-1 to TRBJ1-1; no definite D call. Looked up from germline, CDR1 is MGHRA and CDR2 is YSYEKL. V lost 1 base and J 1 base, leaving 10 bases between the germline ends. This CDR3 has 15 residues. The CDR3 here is CASSQAVGANTEAFF. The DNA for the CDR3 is TGCGCCAGCAGCCAAGCGGTGGGAGCGAACACTGAAGCTTTCTTT.

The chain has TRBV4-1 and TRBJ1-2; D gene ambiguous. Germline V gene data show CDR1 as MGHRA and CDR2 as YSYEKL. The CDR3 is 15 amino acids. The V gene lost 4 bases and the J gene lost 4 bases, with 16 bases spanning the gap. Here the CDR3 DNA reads TGCGCCAGCAGCCCCGGGAACAGCCGCCCCTATGGCTACACCTTC. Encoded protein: CASSPGNSRPYGYTF.

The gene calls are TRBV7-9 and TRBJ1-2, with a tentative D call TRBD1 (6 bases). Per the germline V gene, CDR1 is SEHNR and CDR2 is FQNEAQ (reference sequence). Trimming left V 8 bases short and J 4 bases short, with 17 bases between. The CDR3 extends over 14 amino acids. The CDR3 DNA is TGTGCCAGCGTTCCACCACAGGGACGCTATGGCTACACCTTC. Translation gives CASVPPQGRYGYTF.

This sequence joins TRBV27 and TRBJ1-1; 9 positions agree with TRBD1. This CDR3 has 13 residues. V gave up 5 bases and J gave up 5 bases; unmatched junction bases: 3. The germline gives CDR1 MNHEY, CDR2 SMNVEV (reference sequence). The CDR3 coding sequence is TGTGCCAGCAGTACAGGGGGCCGAACTGAAGCTTTCTTT. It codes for CASSTGGRTEAFF.

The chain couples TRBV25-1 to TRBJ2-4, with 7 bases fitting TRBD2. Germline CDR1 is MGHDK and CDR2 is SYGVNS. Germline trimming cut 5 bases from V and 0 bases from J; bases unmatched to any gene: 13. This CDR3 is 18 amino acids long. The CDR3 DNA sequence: TGTGCCAGCAGTCGGGGAGCGGGGAGCCACTTAGCCAAAAACATTCAGTACTTC. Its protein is CASSRGAGSHLAKNIQYF. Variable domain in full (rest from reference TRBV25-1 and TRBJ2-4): EADIYQTPRYLVIGTGKKITLECSQTMGHDKMYWYQQDPGMELHLIHYSYGVNSTEKGDLSSESTVSRIRTEHFPLTLESARPSHTSQYLCASSRGAGSHLAKNIQYFGAGTRLSVL.

The CDR3 DNA sequence: TGTGCCAGCAGCGAACAGGGTAGAGCACCCCTCCACTTT. Its protein product is CASSEQGRAPLHF. The V gene is TRBV27, the J gene TRBJ1-6; maybe TRBD1 (6 bases). CDR3 length equals 13 residues. Germline V gene data show CDR1 as MNHEY and CDR2 as SMNVEV (reference sequence). V lost 6 bases, J lost 11 bases, and 14 bases lay in between.

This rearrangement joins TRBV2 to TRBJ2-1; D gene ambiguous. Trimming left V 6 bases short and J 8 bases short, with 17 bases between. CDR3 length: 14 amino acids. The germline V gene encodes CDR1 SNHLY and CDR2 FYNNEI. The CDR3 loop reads CASRPPNSIDEQFF. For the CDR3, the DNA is TGTGCCAGCAGACCCCCAAACTCCATCGATGAGCAGTTCTTC.

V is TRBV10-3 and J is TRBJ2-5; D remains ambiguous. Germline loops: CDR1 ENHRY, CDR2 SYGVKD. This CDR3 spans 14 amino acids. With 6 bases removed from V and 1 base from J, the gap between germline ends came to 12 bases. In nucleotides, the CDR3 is TGTGCCATCAGCGGGTTAGGAGCCCAAGAGACCCAGTACTTC. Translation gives CAISGLGAQETQYF.

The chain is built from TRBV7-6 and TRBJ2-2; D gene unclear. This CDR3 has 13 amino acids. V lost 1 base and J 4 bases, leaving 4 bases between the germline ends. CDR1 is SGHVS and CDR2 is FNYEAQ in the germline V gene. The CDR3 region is CASSLVITGELFF. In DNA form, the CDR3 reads TGTGCCAGCAGCTTAGTCATCACCGGGGAGCTGTTTTTT. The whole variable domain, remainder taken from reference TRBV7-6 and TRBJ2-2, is GAGVSQSPRYKVTKRGQDVALRCDPISGHVSLYWYRQALGQGPEFLTYFNYEAQQDKSGLPNDRFSAERPEGSISTLTIQRTEQRDSAMYRCASSLVITGELFFGEGSRLTVL.

CDR3 in amino acids: CASSPSGVRTGNTIYF. The CDR3 DNA reads as TGTGCCAGCTCACCCTCAGGGGTTCGGACTGGAAACACCATATATTTT. The J gene is TRBJ1-3, the V gene TRBV18, with D perhaps matching TRBD1 (6 bases). The CDR3 runs 16 residues. V lost 3 bases and J lost 2, with 14 bases in between. CDR1 is KGHSH, CDR2 LQKENI, per germline.

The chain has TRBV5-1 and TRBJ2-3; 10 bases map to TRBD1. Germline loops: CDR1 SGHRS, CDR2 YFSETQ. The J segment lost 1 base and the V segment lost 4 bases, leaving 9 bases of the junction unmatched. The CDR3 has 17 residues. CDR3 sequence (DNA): TGCGCCAGCAGCAGGAGGACAGGGGGACGGGGCACAGATACGCAGTATTTT. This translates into CASSRRTGGRGTDTQYF.

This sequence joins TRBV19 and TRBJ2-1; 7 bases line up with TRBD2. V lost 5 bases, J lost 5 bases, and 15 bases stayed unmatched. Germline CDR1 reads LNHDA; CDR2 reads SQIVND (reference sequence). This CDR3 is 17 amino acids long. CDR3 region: CASSPPAGKGTDNEQFF. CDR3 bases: TGTGCCAGTAGTCCTCCAGCGGGGAAGGGGACGGACAATGAGCAGTTCTTC.

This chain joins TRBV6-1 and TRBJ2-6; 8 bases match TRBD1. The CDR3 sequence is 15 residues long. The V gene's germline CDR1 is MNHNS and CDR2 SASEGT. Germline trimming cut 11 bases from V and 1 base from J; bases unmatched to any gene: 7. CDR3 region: CAHRGLMSGANVLTF. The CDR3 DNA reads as TGTGCCCACAGGGGGTTAATGTCTGGGGCCAACGTCCTGACTTTC.

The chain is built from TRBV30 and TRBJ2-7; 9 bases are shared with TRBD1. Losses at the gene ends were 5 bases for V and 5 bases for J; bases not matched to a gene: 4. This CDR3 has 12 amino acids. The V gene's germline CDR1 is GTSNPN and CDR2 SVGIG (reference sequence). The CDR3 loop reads CAWGQGFNEQYF. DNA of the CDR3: TGTGCCTGGGGACAGGGGTTCAACGAGCAGTACTTC.

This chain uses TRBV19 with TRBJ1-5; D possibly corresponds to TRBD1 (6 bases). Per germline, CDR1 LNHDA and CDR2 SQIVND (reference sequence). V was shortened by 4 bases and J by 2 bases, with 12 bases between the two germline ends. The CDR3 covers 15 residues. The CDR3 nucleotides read TGTGCCAGTAGTACAGGGGTGCGACGCAATCAGCCCCAGCATTTT. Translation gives CASSTGVRRNQPQHF.